This T cell receptor (beta chain) was captured in a study of shared clonotypes between healthy human individuals. As concerns this clone: Its antigen remains unidentified.

In germline, CDR1 is SGHAT, CDR2 FQNNGV. The CDR3 has 13 residues. The germline V and J ends were trimmed by 2 bases and 3 bases, with 8 bases remaining between them. Only Caucasian adults living in Nashville, Tennessee served as donors. TCRdb's table, derived via immunoSEQ multiplex PCR, lists solely in-frame clones and lacks some. Of some 2,000,000 clones detected, 85% to 95% appear once; the ten largest clones hold 0.1% to 0.15%. Regarding the study as a whole: For sorted subsets, rarefaction showed incomplete sequencing despite large depth. Some clonotypes were shared by all four sorted-subset donors, while others were not shared. The non-shared ones had lower generation probabilities than the shared ones.

The sequence derives from a man between 18 and 35 years old in good health. Sequencing was done on a sample of naive CD4+ T cells sorted from blood. Subset denoted: CD45RA+ positively selected. The chain uses TRBV11-2 and TRBJ2-7, with no clear D. CDR3 region: CASSLLRHYEQYF. As DNA, the CDR3 is TGTGCCAGCAGCTTATTACGGCACTACGAGCAGTACTTC. Looking up the rest from reference TRBV11-2 and TRBJ2-7 gives the full variable domain: EAGVAQSPRYKIIEKRQSVAFWCNPISGHATLYWYQQILGQGPKLLIQFQNNGVVDDSQLPKDRFSAERLKGVDSTLKIQPAKLEDSAVYLCASSLLRHYEQYFGPGTRLTVT.